The clone carrying this T cell receptor (beta chain) has only one observation. The sample originates from a study of blood T cell repertoires in COVID-19. Study context: Acute-phase and convalescent COVID-19 samples originated in the United States, Italy and Spain. In each case, the material was cDNA or gDNA derived from T cells, B-cell-depleted T cells, or PBMCs.

Authors' processing steps: Using reference gene primer amplification, nucleated cell counts were estimated. Using immunoSEQ multiplex PCR, the repertoire was profiled, and TCRdb retains in-frame clones only, with some absent. V and J calls and clone size are as listed in that table; D and trimming were resolved from the DNA. The sample records under 250,000 clones, about four fifths being singletons. Recruited during active infection, patients (from Seattle) were subsequently followed longitudinally. This sequence originates from a woman aged 40 to 49 with COVID-19, enrolled during active disease. The sample was peripheral blood.

The CDR3 coding sequence is TGCGCCAGCAGCTTGGTAAACGGACAAGATAACTATGGCTACACCTTC. Its translation: CASSLVNGQDNYGYTF. The rearrangement uses TRBV5-1 and TRBJ1-2, with a possible D match to TRBD1 (5 bases). This CDR3 contains 16 residues. Between the trimmed V and J ends, which lost 0 bases and 1 base, there was a span of 13 bases. CDR1 is SGHRS and CDR2 is YFSETQ in the germline V gene. Looking up the rest from reference TRBV5-1 and TRBJ1-2 gives the full variable domain: KAGVTQTPRYLIKTRGQQVTLSCSPISGHRSVSWYQQTPGQGLQFLFEYFSETQRNKGNFPGRFSGRQFSNSRSEMNVSTLELGDSALYLCASSLVNGQDNYGYTFGSGTRLTVV.